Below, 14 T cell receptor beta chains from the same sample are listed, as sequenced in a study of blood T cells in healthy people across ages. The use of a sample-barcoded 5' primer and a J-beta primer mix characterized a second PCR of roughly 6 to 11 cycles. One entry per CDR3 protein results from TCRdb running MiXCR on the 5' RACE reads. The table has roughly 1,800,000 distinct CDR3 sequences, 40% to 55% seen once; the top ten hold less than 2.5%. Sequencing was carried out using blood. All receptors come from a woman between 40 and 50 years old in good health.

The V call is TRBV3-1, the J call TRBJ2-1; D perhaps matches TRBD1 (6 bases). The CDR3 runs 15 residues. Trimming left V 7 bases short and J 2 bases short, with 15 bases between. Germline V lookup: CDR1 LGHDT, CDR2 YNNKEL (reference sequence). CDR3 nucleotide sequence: TGTGCCAGCACCCGGGCTCACAGGGCCTACAATGAGCAGTTCTTC. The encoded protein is CASTRAHRAYNEQFF.

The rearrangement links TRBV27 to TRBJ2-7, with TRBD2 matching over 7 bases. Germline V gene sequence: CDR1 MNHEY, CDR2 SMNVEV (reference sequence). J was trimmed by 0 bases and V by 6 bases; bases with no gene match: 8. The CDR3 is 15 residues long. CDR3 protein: CASSPGGSSSYEQYF. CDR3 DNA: TGTGCCAGCAGCCCCGGGGGGTCTAGCTCCTACGAGCAGTACTTC.

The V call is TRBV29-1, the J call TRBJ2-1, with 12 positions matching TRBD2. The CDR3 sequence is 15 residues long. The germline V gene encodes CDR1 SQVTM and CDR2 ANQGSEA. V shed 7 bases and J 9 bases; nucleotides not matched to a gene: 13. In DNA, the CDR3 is TGCAGCGAAAACTCGCTAGCGGGGGGGCCGAGTGAGCAGTTCTTC. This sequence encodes CSENSLAGGPSEQFF.

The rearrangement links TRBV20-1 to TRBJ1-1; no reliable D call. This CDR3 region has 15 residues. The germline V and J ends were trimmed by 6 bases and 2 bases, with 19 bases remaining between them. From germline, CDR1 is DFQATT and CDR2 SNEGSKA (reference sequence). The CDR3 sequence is CSARSRLLPNTEAFF. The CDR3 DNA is TGCAGTGCCCGCTCCAGGCTCTTGCCCAACACTGAAGCTTTCTTT.

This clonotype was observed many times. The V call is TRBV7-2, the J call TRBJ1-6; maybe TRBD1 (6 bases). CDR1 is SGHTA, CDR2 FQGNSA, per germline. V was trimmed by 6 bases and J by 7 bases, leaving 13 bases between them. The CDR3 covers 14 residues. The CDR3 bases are TGTGCCAGCAGTTTGGTACAGGGAAATTCACCCCTCCACTTT. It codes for CASSLVQGNSPLHF.

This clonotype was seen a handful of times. CDR3: CSAKDLAADTQYF. CDR3 nucleotide sequence: TGCAGTGCGAAAGACCTAGCGGCAGATACGCAGTATTTT. The rearrangement uses TRBV20-1 and TRBJ2-3; 7 bases map to TRBD2. V lost 6 bases, J lost 4 bases, and 7 bases stayed unmatched. Germline V gene sequence: CDR1 DFQATT, CDR2 SNEGSKA (reference sequence). The CDR3 covers 13 residues.

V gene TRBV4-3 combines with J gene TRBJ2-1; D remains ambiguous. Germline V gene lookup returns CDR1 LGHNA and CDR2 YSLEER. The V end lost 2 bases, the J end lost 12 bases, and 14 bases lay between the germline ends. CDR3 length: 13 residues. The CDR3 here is CASSQLGLDRQFF. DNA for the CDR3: TGCGCCAGCAGCCAACTAGGCCTGGATCGGCAGTTCTTC.

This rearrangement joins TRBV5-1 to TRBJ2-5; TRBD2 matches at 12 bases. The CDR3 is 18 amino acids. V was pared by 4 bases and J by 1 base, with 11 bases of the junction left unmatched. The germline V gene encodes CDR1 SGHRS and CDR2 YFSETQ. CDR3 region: CASSHRPGTSGFQETQYF. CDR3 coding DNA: TGCGCCAGCAGCCATCGTCCCGGGACTAGCGGGTTCCAAGAGACCCAGTACTTC.

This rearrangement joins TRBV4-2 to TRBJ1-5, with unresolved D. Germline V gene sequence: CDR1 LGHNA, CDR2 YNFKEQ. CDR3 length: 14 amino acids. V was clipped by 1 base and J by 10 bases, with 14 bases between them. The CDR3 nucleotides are TGTGCCAGCAGCCAAGGGGGAGAGAGCAAACCCCAGCATTTT. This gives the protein CASSQGGESKPQHF.

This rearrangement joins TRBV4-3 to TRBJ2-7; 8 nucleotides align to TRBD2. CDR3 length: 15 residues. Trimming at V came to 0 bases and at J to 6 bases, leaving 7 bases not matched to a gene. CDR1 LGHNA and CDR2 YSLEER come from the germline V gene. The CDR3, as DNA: TGCGCCAGCAGCCAAGAAGATAGCGGGGACTGCGAGCAGTACTTC. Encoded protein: CASSQEDSGDCEQYF.

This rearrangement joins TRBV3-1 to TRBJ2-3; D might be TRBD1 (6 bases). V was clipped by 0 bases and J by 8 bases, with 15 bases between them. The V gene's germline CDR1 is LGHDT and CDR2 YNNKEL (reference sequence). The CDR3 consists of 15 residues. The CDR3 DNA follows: TGTGCCAGCAGCCAAGAACAGGGTCGGTTGAGTACGCAGTATTTT. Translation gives CASSQEQGRLSTQYF.

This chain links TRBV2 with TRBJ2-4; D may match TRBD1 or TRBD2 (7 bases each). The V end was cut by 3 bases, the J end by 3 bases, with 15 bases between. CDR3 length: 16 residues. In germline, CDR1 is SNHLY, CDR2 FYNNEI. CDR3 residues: CASSEVGGGSKNIQYF. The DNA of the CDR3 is TGTGCCAGCAGTGAGGTGGGAGGGGGCAGCAAAAACATTCAGTACTTC.

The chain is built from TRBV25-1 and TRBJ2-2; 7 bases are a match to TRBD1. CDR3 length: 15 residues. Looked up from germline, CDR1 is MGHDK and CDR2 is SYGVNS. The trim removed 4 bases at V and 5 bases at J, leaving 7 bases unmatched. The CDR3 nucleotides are TGTGCCAGCAGTGCTATAACAGGGGCGACCGGGGAGCTGTTTTTT. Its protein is CASSAITGATGELFF.

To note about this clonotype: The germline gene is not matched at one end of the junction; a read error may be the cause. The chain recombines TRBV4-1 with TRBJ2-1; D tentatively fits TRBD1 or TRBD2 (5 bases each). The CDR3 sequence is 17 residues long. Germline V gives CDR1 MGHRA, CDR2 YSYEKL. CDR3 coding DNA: TGCGCCAGCAGCCAAGAGGGGACCACGACGGCATTCAATGAGCGGTTCTTC. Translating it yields CASSQEGTTTAFNERFF.